Included here is one T cell receptor (beta chain) sequence, with context. Antigen: not known. The sample originates from a study of CD8 T cells in Susac syndrome. Study results and caveats: The peak of CD8+ clonal expansion in Susac was seen in TEMRA cells and active patients.

The trim removed 4 bases at V and 3 bases at J, leaving 9 bases unmatched. The CDR3 has 15 amino acids. Germline values: CDR1 SGDLS, CDR2 YYNGEE. Roughly 0.45 to 1 ug RNA was reverse transcribed with random hexamers. From the immunoSEQ multiplex PCR reads, TCRdb called clonotypes with MiXCR, one entry per CDR3 protein. The sample holds 120,000 or so distinct CDR3 sequences, over 85% seen once. What was sequenced was CD8+ T cells from PBMCs. The chain joins TRBV9 to TRBJ2-5; 7 bases fit TRBD2. This sequence originates from a human donor with Susac syndrome. Written as DNA, the CDR3 is TGTGCCAGCAGCTGGGGCGGGAGTTTAGAAGAGACCCAGTACTTC. This codes for CASSWGGSLEETQYF. The complete variable domain, with remaining parts taken from reference TRBV9 and TRBJ2-5, reads DSGVTQTPKHLITATGQRVTLRCSPRSGDLSVYWYQQSLDQGLQFLIQYYNGEERAKGNILERFSAQQFPDLHSELNLSSLELGDSALYFCASSWGGSLEETQYFGPGTRLLVL.